This TCR beta chain was documented in a study of CD8+CD57+ T cells in acquired aplastic anemia. Study details: An average of roughly 2.9 ug of DNA was obtained from sorted CD4+ and CD8+ cells.

Individuals selected for sequencing had exhibited CD8+CD57+ cell expansion on flow cytometry. With respect to this clonotype: As yet, its antigen is unknown.

It was genomic DNA that served as the template for profiling TCR beta VDJ and CDR3. MiXCR was run by TCRdb on the reads, yielding one entry per CDR3 protein. The sample contains 450,000 to 550,000 distinct CDR3 sequences, around 30% of which appear only once. The study's findings and limits: For CD8+ Simpson's diversity, patients and controls showed no significant difference. Overlapping CD8+ CDR3 repertoires of patients and controls contained approximately 29 shared sequences.

Sequencing was done on a sample of sorted CD4+, CD8+, or CD8+CD57+ T cells (not recorded which) from PBMCs. The receptor was derived from a human donor with aplastic anemia.

The CDR3: CASSQEVTGELFF. CDR3 DNA: TGCGCCAGCAGCCAAGAGGTCACCGGGGAGCTGTTTTTT. V usage is TRBV4-3 and J usage is TRBJ2-2; D unclear. Trimming took 0 bases from V and 4 from J, leaving 3 bases between them. Germline V gene sequence: CDR1 LGHNA, CDR2 YSLEER. The CDR3 runs 13 residues.